This T cell receptor beta chain originates from a study of control samples from healthy donors and cancer patients. Germline assignment: CDR1 SGHVS and CDR2 FNYEAQ. With V trimmed by 3 bases and J by 5 bases, 5 bases remained unmatched. The CDR3 spans 15 residues. Clones were read by immunoSEQ multiplex PCR, and TCRdb kept only the in-frame ones, dropping some. In the table there are 250,000 to 300,000 clones, about 80% of which are singletons. The chain is built from TRBV7-6 and TRBJ2-2; 8 nucleotides match TRBD2. The sequence was obtained from a woman in her sixties with lung cancer. The specimen sequenced was PBMCs. The CDR3 reads CASSLGRGETGELFF. DNA of the CDR3: TGTGCCAGCAGCTTGGGGCGGGGGGAAACCGGGGAGCTGTTTTTT.